The sequence of this T cell receptor (beta chain) was determined in a study of CD8 T cells in ankylosing spondylitis. Using its own MiXCR run on the 5' RACE reads, TCRdb lists one record per CDR3 protein. Found here are roughly 150,000 distinct CDR3 sequences, under 35% of them singletons; the top ten hold 5.5% to 7.5%. This CDR3 region has 17 residues. Trimming cost V 2 bases and J 0 bases; bases outside gene matches: 9. Germline CDR1 and CDR2: LGHNT and FRNRAP. This rearrangement joins TRBV12-5 to TRBJ1-1; 7 nucleotides match TRBD1. The sequencing sample was made of synovial fluid, either unsorted or a sorted T cell fraction (not recorded which). This receptor was identified in a male donor with ankylosing spondylitis. The CDR3 reads CASGLSQGQFMNTEAFF. CDR3 nucleotides: TGTGCTAGTGGTTTGAGCCAGGGACAGTTCATGAACACTGAAGCTTTCTTT.